The text below deals with one TCR beta chain. No antigen is known for it. This sample was included in a study of shared clonotypes between healthy human individuals. Study outcomes and limitations: Sequencing depth was a factor that was expected to affect clonotype sharing among donors.

Original processing notes: Quality scores were absent from the junction-only immunoSEQ sequences, so filtering differed. Profiling relied on immunoSEQ multiplex PCR, and the TCRdb table lists in-frame clones only, not all of them. Clonal size and the V and J genes are those of that table, whereas D and trimming came from the DNA. The sample contains under 600,000 clones, about 79% of which appear only once. Germline V gives CDR1 MNHEY, CDR2 SVGAGI. V trimming: 0 bases; J trimming: 7 bases; junction bases outside the gene matches: 4. The CDR3 is 15 amino acids. The sequence derives from a woman aged 40-49 years in good health. Some clones in this sample may be carry-over from other donors' samples. Material for sequencing was PBMCs. The V gene is TRBV6-5, the J gene TRBJ1-1; TRBD1 agrees at 11 bases. CDR3 region: CASSYSGQGAGEAFF. The CDR3 bases are TGTGCCAGCAGTTACTCCGGACAGGGGGCAGGTGAAGCTTTCTTT.